The 2 T cell receptor beta chains below come from one sample, sequenced in a study of T cells in Graves' hyperthyroidism and ophthalmopathy. Researchers took RNA transcripts and amplified the TCR beta CDR3 regions from them. A set of HTBI primers served as the primers for a first-round RT-PCR of the TCR CDR3. TCRdb re-analysed the multiplex PCR reads in MiXCR, keeping a single row per CDR3 protein. Here the sample spans around 280,000 distinct CDR3 sequences, around 13% being singletons. The sequenced material came from blood. The receptors here all came from a middle-aged woman with Graves' hyperthyroidism.

The sample holds many counts of this clonotype. The chain recombines TRBV2 with TRBJ1-1; possible D gene TRBD1, 6 bases. The V end was cut by 8 bases, the J end by 5 bases, with 15 bases between. The CDR3 sequence is 13 residues long. CDR1 and CDR2 (germline): SNHLY, FYNNEI. The chain's CDR3 is CASGQGRETEAFF. In DNA form, the CDR3 reads TGTGCCAGCGGCCAGGGGAGGGAGACTGAAGCTTTCTTT.

The table lists this clonotype with many counts. The gene calls are TRBV6-1 and TRBJ1-5; possibly TRBD1 for D (5 bases). The CDR3 length is 13 residues. CDR1 is MNHNS, CDR2 SASEGT, per germline. Trimming shortened V by 8 bases and J by 4 bases, and 12 bases separated the two germline ends. This chain's CDR3 is CASEQGSNQPQHF. CDR3 sequence (DNA): TGTGCCAGCGAGCAGGGATCGAATCAGCCCCAGCATTTT.